A single sample is the source of the 18 T cell receptor beta chains below, sequenced in a study of cytomegalovirus exposure and HLA in healthy donors. PCR primers comprised 60 Vbeta and 13 Jbeta primers. Clones were read by immunoSEQ multiplex PCR, and TCRdb kept only the in-frame ones, dropping some. The sample holds about 180,000 clones; about 82% are singletons and the top ten take roughly 1.6%. The material sequenced was PBMCs. The origin of the receptors is a man aged 18 to 30 in good health and CMV-seronegative.

This clone was seen only a few times. At the DNA level, this CDR3 is encoded by other sequences in the same sample as well. The V and J genes are TRBV2 and TRBJ2-7; D is uncertain. The ends were cut back, 5 bases at V and 4 bases at J, with 3 bases in the middle. Germline-derived CDR1 and CDR2 are SNHLY and FYNNEI. The CDR3 runs to 10 residues. The DNA of the CDR3 is TGTGCCAGCAGTATATACGAGCAGTACTTC. This gives the protein CASSIYEQYF.

The chain carries TRBV5-1 and TRBJ2-7, with 7 bases lining up with TRBD1. This CDR3 has 16 amino acids. The V gene end was trimmed by 4 bases and the J gene end by 3 bases; junction bases not matched to a gene: 13. The germline gives CDR1 SGHRS, CDR2 YFSETQ. CDR3 region: CASSTLRDSAFYEQYF. In DNA form, the CDR3 reads TGCGCCAGCAGCACACTCCGGGACAGCGCCTTCTACGAGCAGTACTTC.

V and J are TRBV10-3 and TRBJ1-1, with TRBD1 matching 8 bases. CDR1 and CDR2 from the germline V gene are ENHRY and SYGVKD. The CDR3 is 15 amino acids. With 4 bases clipped from V and 6 bases from J, the junction kept 10 bases outside the gene matches. CDR3 coding DNA: TGTGCCATCAGTGGAGCAGGGGGCATGGCGGCTGAAGCTTTCTTT. As protein: CAISGAGGMAAEAFF.

This clone came up once. The chain combines TRBV28 with TRBJ1-1; 7 bases are a match to TRBD1. Germline trimming cut 6 bases from V and 4 bases from J; bases unmatched to any gene: 14. CDR3 size: 16 residues. Germline assignment: CDR1 MDHEN and CDR2 SYDVKM. The CDR3, as DNA: TGTGCCAGCAGCCACCCTGCGACAGGGAGTGCCACTGAAGCTTTCTTT. It yields the protein CASSHPATGSATEAFF.

The rearrangement uses TRBV14 and TRBJ1-2; D call uncertain. Looked up from germline, CDR1 is SGHDN and CDR2 is FVKESK. V was cut by 4 bases and J by 1 base, with 7 bases left in between. This CDR3 spans 13 amino acids. The CDR3 loop reads CASSLGRNYGYTF. Written as DNA, the CDR3 is TGTGCCAGCAGCCTTGGCCGTAACTATGGCTACACCTTC.

This sequence joins TRBV21-1 and TRBJ2-3; TRBD2 reflects the table's D call only, with no check against the DNA. TRBV21-1 is described as a pseudogene. This CDR3 is built from 21 residues. As DNA, the CDR3 is TGTGCCAGCAGCAAAGGAGGCGGGCTAGCGGGAGGGGAAAACGGCACAGATACGCAGTATTTT. The encoded protein is CASSKGGGLAGGENGTDTQYF.

This clone was counted between two and nine times. The V call is TRBV30, the J call TRBJ2-3, with D possibly matching TRBD2 (6 bases). V was shortened by 3 bases and J by 3 bases, with 16 bases between the two germline ends. The CDR3 extends over 15 amino acids. CDR1 GTSNPN and CDR2 SVGIG come from the germline V gene (reference sequence). CDR3 amino acids: CAWSDGRLETDTQYF. CDR3 DNA sequence: TGTGCCTGGAGCGACGGGAGATTGGAGACAGATACGCAGTATTTT.

The rearrangement links TRBV2 to TRBJ1-1; D remains ambiguous. The CDR3 sequence is 13 residues long. Germline CDR1 SNHLY, CDR2 FYNNEI. V was shortened by 6 bases and J by 3 bases, with 11 bases between the two germline ends. The CDR3 here is CASSLRVDTEAFF. The CDR3 bases are TGTGCCAGCAGCCTCCGGGTGGACACTGAAGCTTTCTTT.

The V and J genes are TRBV7-2 and TRBJ1-2; a possible D gene is TRBD1 (5 bases). The germline CDR1 and CDR2 sequences are SGHTA and FQGNSA. V lost 6 bases and J 4 bases, leaving 15 bases between the germline ends. CDR3 size: 14 residues. The CDR3 region is CASRRVGGTYGYTF. Written as DNA, the CDR3 is TGTGCCAGCAGACGTGTGGGGGGTACCTATGGCTACACCTTC.

The genes are TRBV6-5 and TRBJ1-1, with 8 bases identical to TRBD1. The germline V gene encodes CDR1 MNHEY and CDR2 SVGAGI. The CDR3 is 15 residues long. Losses at the gene ends were 6 bases for V and 5 bases for J; bases not matched to a gene: 11. CDR3 amino acids: CASRSSQGARTEAFF. CDR3 nucleotides: TGTGCCAGCAGGAGCTCGCAGGGGGCGCGGACTGAAGCTTTCTTT.

CDR3 protein: CASSLPAGLPYEQYF. The DNA for the CDR3 is TGTGCCAGCAGCTTACCGGCAGGGCTACCCTACGAGCAGTACTTC. The chain is built from TRBV7-9 and TRBJ2-7, with a tentative D call TRBD1 (5 bases). V was shortened by 2 bases and J by 2 bases, with 13 bases between the two germline ends. Germline V lookup: CDR1 SEHNR, CDR2 FQNEAQ (reference sequence). The CDR3 is made up of 15 amino acids.

This chain links TRBV7-9 with TRBJ2-6; 8 bases agree with TRBD1. CDR3 length equals 18 residues. Germline V gives CDR1 SEHNR, CDR2 FQNEAQ (reference sequence). V shed 6 bases, J shed 9 bases, and the junction held 19 bases outside the gene matches. The CDR3, as DNA: TGTGCCAGCAGAAGATCTCCGGGACAGGAAACGGTCGACAACGTCCTGACTTTC. Amino acid sequence: CASRRSPGQETVDNVLTF.

The CDR3 DNA reads TGTGCCAGCAGTTTCTGGCCGGGGGGCCGCACAGATACGCAGTATTTT. Its protein is CASSFWPGGRTDTQYF. The genes are TRBV27 and TRBJ2-3, with D perhaps TRBD2 (7 bases). The V gene lost 3 bases and the J gene lost 1 base, with 14 bases spanning the gap. The germline gives CDR1 MNHEY, CDR2 SMNVEV (reference sequence). The CDR3 extends over 16 amino acids.

The genes are TRBV6-5 and TRBJ2-5; unclear D gene. The ends were cut back, 6 bases at V and 2 bases at J, with 13 bases in the middle. CDR1 and CDR2 (germline): MNHEY, SVGAGI. CDR3 size: 14 residues. The CDR3 loop is CASSRTVFQETQYF. The CDR3 region has the DNA TGTGCCAGCAGCCGCACGGTGTTTCAAGAGACCCAGTACTTC.

This clone was picked up a small number of times. The chain combines TRBV5-1 with TRBJ2-2; 13 positions match TRBD2. Germline loops: CDR1 SGHRS, CDR2 YFSETQ. V was clipped by 3 bases and J by 3 bases; unmatched bases: 2. CDR3 length: 16 residues. For the CDR3, the DNA is TGCGCCAGCAGCTGGACTAGCGGGGGCTACACCGGGGAGCTGTTTTTT. This translates into CASSWTSGGYTGELFF.

This clone has only one observation. This chain connects TRBV5-4 to TRBJ1-1, with 7 bases aligning to TRBD1. J gave up 8 bases and V 4 bases, and 17 bases lay outside the gene matches. CDR1 SGHNT and CDR2 YYREEE come from the germline V gene (reference sequence). This CDR3 has 16 amino acids. CDR3 in DNA: TGTGCCAGCAGCGTACCGGGACAGCTCTCAAGGTTGGAAGCTTTCTTT. Translating it yields CASSVPGQLSRLEAFF. Looking up the rest from reference TRBV5-4 and TRBJ1-1 gives the full variable domain: ETGVTQSPTHLIKTRGQQVTLRCSSQSGHNTVSWYQQALGQGPQFIFQYYREEENGRGNFPPRFSGLQFPNYSSELNVNALELDDSALYLCASSVPGQLSRLEAFFGQGTRLTVV.

This clone was seen only a few times. The CDR3 region has the DNA TGTGCAAGTCGCTTAGTACCAGCGGGCATACCCGGGGAGCTGTTTTTT. Protein: CASRLVPAGIPGELFF. V is TRBV12-2 and J is TRBJ2-2; the listed D gene, TRBD2, was not tested against the DNA. TRBV12-2 counts as a pseudogene. The CDR3 consists of 16 residues.

The rearrangement links TRBV6-5 to TRBJ2-7; D unresolved. Germline values: CDR1 MNHEY, CDR2 SVGAGI. V shed 0 bases and J shed 6 bases, with 9 bases lying between them. The CDR3 totals 13 residues. DNA for the CDR3: TGTGCCAGCAGTTACTCACGCGTAGCCGAGCAGTACTTC. Its translation: CASSYSRVAEQYF.